The clone carrying this T cell receptor beta chain has a count of ten or more. What it binds is unknown. The source of the sample is a study of T cells in Graves' hyperthyroidism and ophthalmopathy. Study-wide findings and caveats: Separation of ophthalmopathy from stable hyperthyroidism was achieved by a 13 V-J model.

TCR beta CDR3 sequences were amplified from RNA transcripts. First-round RT-PCR of the TCR CDR3 relied on the HTBI primer set. TCRdb fed the multiplex PCR reads into MiXCR, producing one record per CDR3 protein. In the table there are about 600,000 distinct CDR3 sequences, more than 15% of which are singletons. The germline CDR1 and CDR2 sequences are DFQATT and SNEGSKA (reference sequence). This CDR3 region has 15 residues. V was pared by 3 bases and J by 0 bases, with 12 bases between. Uncontrolled infection, other autoimmune disease, pregnancy or lactation disqualified patients from enrolment. Sequencing was done on a sample of blood. The sequence was obtained from a woman in her thirties or forties with Graves' ophthalmopathy. The chain employs TRBV20-1 and TRBJ1-3; perhaps TRBD1 as D (6 bases). The CDR3 spells CSARGDTGSGNTIYF. CDR3 in DNA: TGCAGTGCTAGGGGGGACACCGGCTCTGGAAACACCATATATTTT.